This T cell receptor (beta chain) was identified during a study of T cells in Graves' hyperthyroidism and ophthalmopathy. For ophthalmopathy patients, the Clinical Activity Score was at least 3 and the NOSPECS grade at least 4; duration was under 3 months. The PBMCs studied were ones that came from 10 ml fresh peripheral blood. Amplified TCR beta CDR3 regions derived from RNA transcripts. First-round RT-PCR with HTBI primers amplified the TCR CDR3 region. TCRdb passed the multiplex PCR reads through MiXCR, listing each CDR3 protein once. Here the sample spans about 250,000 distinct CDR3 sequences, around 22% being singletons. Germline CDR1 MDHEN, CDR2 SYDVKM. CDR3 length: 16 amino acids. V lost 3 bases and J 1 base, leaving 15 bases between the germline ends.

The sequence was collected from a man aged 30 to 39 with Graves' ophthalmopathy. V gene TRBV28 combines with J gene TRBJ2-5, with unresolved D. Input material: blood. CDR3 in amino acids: CASSFLGGIFQETQYF. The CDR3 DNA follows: TGTGCCAGCAGTTTTTTAGGCGGAATATTCCAAGAGACCCAGTACTTC.